One sample yielded the 29 T cell receptor beta chains listed below, sequenced in a study of Ad26.COV2.S vaccination and SARS-CoV-2 variants. As to treatment: some 19 received Ad26.COV2.S at low or high dose, single or two shots; about 5 received placebo; per-sample allocation not given. It was on day 63 after the first vaccine or placebo injection that samples were taken. Using immunoSEQ multiplex PCR, the repertoire was profiled, and TCRdb retains in-frame clones only, with some absent. The sample lists some 350,000 clones; about 85% were seen once. Sample: peripheral blood, taken in a trial of Ad26.COV2.S vaccine versus placebo. The origin of the receptors is a person between 18 and 65 years old who received the Ad26.COV2.S COVID-19 vaccine or a placebo.

The chain combines TRBV6-2 or TRBV6-3 with TRBJ2-7; D is unclear. CDR3 size: 12 residues. Trimming left V 4 bases short and J 3 bases short, with 7 bases between. Germline V gives CDR1 MNHEY, CDR2 SVGEGT. The CDR3 nucleotides are TGTGCCAGCAGTTTAGATAGCTACGAGCAGTACTTC. This sequence encodes CASSLDSYEQYF.

This sequence joins TRBV5-1 and TRBJ2-3, with D tentatively TRBD2 (5 bases). The ends were cut back, 2 bases at V and 1 base at J, with 8 bases in the middle. There are 14 residues in the CDR3. CDR1 is SGHRS and CDR2 is YFSETQ in the germline V gene. Written as DNA, the CDR3 is TGCGCCAGCAGCTTTGACTATGGCACAGATACGCAGTATTTT. Its translation is CASSFDYGTDTQYF. The full variable domain, completed using reference TRBV5-1 and TRBJ2-3, is KAGVTQTPRYLIKTRGQQVTLSCSPISGHRSVSWYQQTPGQGLQFLFEYFSETQRNKGNFPGRFSGRQFSNSRSEMNVSTLELGDSALYLCASSFDYGTDTQYFGPGTRLTVL.

The J gene is TRBJ1-1, the V gene TRBV27, with D perhaps matching TRBD1 (6 bases). The CDR3 runs to 14 residues. Germline V gives CDR1 MNHEY, CDR2 SMNVEV (reference sequence). Trimming took 7 bases from V and 1 from J, leaving 13 bases between them. The CDR3 coding sequence is TGTGCCAGCACCCGCCGGGGGGCGAACACTGAAGCTTTCTTT. Amino acid sequence: CASTRRGANTEAFF.

The sample holds a few counts of this clone. The J gene is TRBJ2-7, the V gene TRBV7-9; D is possibly TRBD1 or TRBD2 (5 bases each). The V gene lost 1 base and the J gene lost 5 bases, with 15 bases spanning the gap. Germline loops: CDR1 SEHNR, CDR2 FQNEAQ (reference sequence). CDR3 length: 15 residues. CDR3 bases: TGTGCCAGCAGCTTAGGCGGTCAGGGAGCGGACGAGCAGTACTTC. Amino acids: CASSLGGQGADEQYF.

The gene calls are TRBV6-5 and TRBJ1-2; TRBD1 matches 10 bases. Germline V gene data show CDR1 as MNHEY and CDR2 as SVGAGI. The CDR3 contains 15 residues. The V gene end was trimmed by 8 bases and the J gene end by 4 bases; junction bases not matched to a gene: 10. Written as DNA, the CDR3 is TGTGCCAGCTCCCTTAGGGACAGGGGTGGCTATGGCTACACCTTC. This sequence encodes CASSLRDRGGYGYTF.

This clone occurred once. This chain joins TRBV18 and TRBJ2-3; 10 positions match TRBD2. Germline V CDR1 and CDR2: KGHSH, LQKENI. V lost 3 bases, J lost 6 bases, and 12 bases stayed unmatched. The CDR3 runs 17 residues. The CDR3 bases are TGTGCCAGCTCACCCATGGCTAGCGGGGGAGGAGGCGATACGCAGTATTTT. This translates into CASSPMASGGGGDTQYF.

J is TRBJ1-3 and V is TRBV5-1; D is perhaps TRBD1 (6 bases). The V end lost 2 bases, the J end lost 2 bases, and 14 bases lay between the germline ends. Per germline, CDR1 SGHRS and CDR2 YFSETQ. This CDR3 contains 16 residues. In DNA form, the CDR3 reads TGCGCCAGCAGCTTTTACCCGACAGGCACTGGAAACACCATATATTTT. This encodes CASSFYPTGTGNTIYF.

The chain employs TRBV4-3 and TRBJ2-3; D not resolved. CDR1 and CDR2 from the germline V gene are LGHNA and YSLEER. With 0 bases removed from V and 6 bases from J, the gap between germline ends came to 19 bases. This CDR3 is 17 amino acids long. This CDR3 is CASSQDSSQIRLDTQYF. The DNA for the CDR3 is TGCGCCAGCAGCCAAGATAGCAGCCAGATAAGGTTGGATACGCAGTATTTT.

V gene TRBV5-1 combines with J gene TRBJ2-7, with TRBD1 matching over 12 bases. This CDR3 contains 20 residues. V shed 2 bases and J 1 base; nucleotides not matched to a gene: 16. Germline CDR1 reads SGHRS; CDR2 reads YFSETQ. The CDR3 sequence: CASSFAPGDRGLSRSYEQYF. CDR3 bases: TGCGCCAGCAGCTTCGCACCGGGGGACAGGGGGCTCAGTAGATCCTACGAGCAGTACTTC.

This clone showed up just a few times. The chain couples TRBV29-1 to TRBJ1-1, with TRBD1 matching 8 bases. Trimming cost V 6 bases and J 1 base; bases outside gene matches: 4. CDR1 and CDR2 from the germline V gene are SQVTM and ANQGSEA. CDR3 size: 13 residues. The CDR3 DNA reads as TGCAGCGTCACCGGGACAGGGAACACTGAAGCTTTCTTT. Encoded protein: CSVTGTGNTEAFF.

This clone was seen only a few times. The chain recombines TRBV5-1 with TRBJ1-4; unclear D gene. Trimming shortened V by 2 bases and J by 7 bases, and 15 bases separated the two germline ends. The CDR3 is made up of 15 amino acids. Per the germline V gene, CDR1 is SGHRS and CDR2 is YFSETQ. CDR3 protein: CASSLGLQSGEKLFF. Written as DNA, the CDR3 is TGCGCCAGCAGCTTAGGACTTCAATCGGGTGAAAAACTGTTTTTT.

This chain links TRBV10-3 with TRBJ1-2, with D uncertain. The germline CDR1 and CDR2 sequences are ENHRY and SYGVKD. V was clipped by 2 bases and J by 10 bases, with 11 bases between them. The CDR3 contains 12 residues. CDR3 region: CAISEVREVYTF. The CDR3, as DNA: TGTGCCATCAGTGAGGTGCGGGAGGTCTACACCTTC.

This clone came up a few times. The chain employs TRBV5-1 and TRBJ2-3; D not certain. V lost 4 bases and J lost 8, with 20 bases in between. This CDR3 region has 15 residues. CDR1 and CDR2 from the germline V gene are SGHRS and YFSETQ. CDR3 sequence: CASSMENSRAFTQYF. CDR3 coding DNA: TGCGCCAGCAGCATGGAGAACAGTCGTGCCTTTACGCAGTATTTT. Full variable domain (outside the CDR3, taken from reference TRBV5-1 and TRBJ2-3): KAGVTQTPRYLIKTRGQQVTLSCSPISGHRSVSWYQQTPGQGLQFLFEYFSETQRNKGNFPGRFSGRQFSNSRSEMNVSTLELGDSALYLCASSMENSRAFTQYFGPGTRLTVL.

The J gene is TRBJ1-4, the V gene TRBV12-1; the table names TRBD1, a call not compared with the DNA. TRBV12-1 has pseudogene status. This CDR3 comprises 15 residues. The CDR3 spells CARGFSTGLRGKLFF. CDR3 DNA: TGTGCCAGGGGATTCTCAACAGGGTTGCGAGGAAAACTGTTTTTT.

This rearrangement joins TRBV9 to TRBJ2-1; 9 bases are shared with TRBD2. J was trimmed by 4 bases and V by 2 bases; bases with no gene match: 4. The CDR3 is 15 residues long. CDR1 is SGDLS, CDR2 YYNGEE, per germline. In DNA, the CDR3 is TGTGCCAGCAGCGTTAGCGGGGGCCTATACAATGAGCAGTTCTTC. It specifies CASSVSGGLYNEQFF.

This clone was seen just once. V usage is TRBV3-1 (or the pseudogene TRBV3-2) and J usage is TRBJ2-2, with D unresolved. In germline, CDR1 is LGHDT, CDR2 YNNKEL (reference sequence). This CDR3 contains 13 residues. The ends were cut back, 4 bases at V and 13 bases at J, with 16 bases in the middle. The CDR3 sequence is CASSPSIRNRLFF. The CDR3 coding sequence is TGTGCCAGCAGCCCATCGATAAGAAACCGGCTGTTTTTT.

This clone was observed a handful of times. The genes are TRBV4-3 and TRBJ2-4; D is possibly TRBD2 (5 bases). Per the germline V gene, CDR1 is LGHNA and CDR2 is YSLEER. The CDR3 length is 13 residues. Trimming stripped 1 base from V and 7 bases from J, with 8 bases between. The CDR3: CASSQGRRNIQYF. CDR3 nucleotide sequence: TGCGCCAGCAGCCAAGGGAGGCGGAACATTCAGTACTTC.

The CDR3 sequence: CASSLAEGDETQYF. CDR3 DNA: TGTGCCAGCAGCTTGGCTGAGGGAGATGAGACCCAGTACTTC. This chain links TRBV5-4 with TRBJ2-5, with D maybe TRBD2 (5 bases). V was pared by 0 bases and J by 5 bases, with 11 bases between. CDR3 length: 14 amino acids. CDR1 is SGHNT and CDR2 is YYREEE in the germline V gene (reference sequence).

The J gene is TRBJ2-7, the V gene TRBV7-2, with 12 bases that match TRBD2. The ends lost 4 bases at V and 4 bases at J; junction bases unmatched: 5. There are 15 residues in the CDR3. Germline V CDR1 and CDR2: SGHTA, FQGNSA. CDR3 sequence reads: CASSYLAGGPYEQYF. Here the CDR3 DNA reads TGTGCCAGCAGCTACCTAGCGGGAGGGCCTTACGAGCAGTACTTC.

In its sample, this clone was seen many times. The chain joins TRBV15 to TRBJ1-6, with 10 bases that match TRBD1. This CDR3 is built from 16 residues. Germline lookup yields CDR1 LNHNV and CDR2 YYDKDF (reference sequence). V shed 6 bases, J shed 7 bases, and the junction held 9 bases outside the gene matches. CDR3 nucleotide sequence: TGTGCCACCAGAAAGACAGGGGGCTGGGCGAATTCACCCCTCCACTTT. Its protein is CATRKTGGWANSPLHF.

The V gene is TRBV3-1 (or the pseudogene TRBV3-2), the J gene TRBJ2-2, with D possibly called TRBD1 or TRBD2 (5 bases each). Trimming took off 1 base at V and 8 bases at J, with 14 bases between the two ends. Germline V CDR1 and CDR2: LGHDT, YNNKEL (reference sequence). CDR3 length equals 15 residues. The CDR3 sequence is CASSQVVRGEGELFF. As DNA, the CDR3 is TGTGCCAGCAGCCAAGTAGTTAGAGGGGAAGGGGAGCTGTTTTTT.

The V and J genes are TRBV27 and TRBJ1-1; TRBD1 aligns across 9 bases. This CDR3 has 15 amino acids. With V trimmed by 5 bases and J by 0 bases, 4 bases remained unmatched. Germline assignment: CDR1 MNHEY and CDR2 SMNVEV (reference sequence). The CDR3 DNA is TGTGCCAGCAGTCAACAGGGGGCGATGAACACTGAAGCTTTCTTT. It specifies CASSQQGAMNTEAFF.

This chain uses TRBV18 with TRBJ2-4; D is undetermined. The CDR3 contains 14 residues. Germline V gene data show CDR1 as KGHSH and CDR2 as LQKENI. V shed 5 bases and J shed 0 bases, with 8 bases lying between them. CDR3 in DNA: TGTGCCAGCTCATCTAATTTAGCCAAAAACATTCAGTACTTC. It encodes CASSSNLAKNIQYF.

The chain carries TRBV7-2 and TRBJ2-1; maybe TRBD1 (5 bases). CDR3 length: 14 residues. Germline CDR1 reads SGHTA; CDR2 reads FQGNSA. V was cut by 5 bases and J by 6 bases, with 14 bases left in between. CDR3 bases: TGTGCCAGCAGCCTAAGACTGGGGCTCAATGAGCAGTTCTTC. This codes for CASSLRLGLNEQFF.

The chain recombines TRBV28 with TRBJ1-2, with D perhaps matching TRBD1 (6 bases). Trimming cost V 5 bases and J 4 bases, with 11 bases left between them. CDR3 length equals 13 residues. Per germline, CDR1 MDHEN and CDR2 SYDVKM. The CDR3 reads CASSPTGIYGYTF. The CDR3, as DNA: TGTGCCAGCAGTCCGACAGGAATCTATGGCTACACCTTC.

About this clone: A junction end diverges from the germline sequence, so it may reflect a read error. The chain links TRBV6-2 or TRBV6-3 to TRBJ2-4; 9 bases match TRBD1. This CDR3 region has 17 residues. Germline CDR1 and CDR2: MNHEY and SVGEGT. CDR3 region: CASSDSGQGWAKNIQYF. The CDR3 DNA reads as TGTGCCAGCAGTGACTCGGGACAGGGATGGGCCAAAAACATTCAGTACTTC.

This chain joins TRBV5-1 and TRBJ2-7, with D possibly being TRBD1 or TRBD2 (6 bases each). Germline V gene data show CDR1 as SGHRS and CDR2 as YFSETQ. V was clipped by 0 bases and J by 4 bases, with 17 bases between them. The CDR3 is 16 amino acids. Here the CDR3 reads CASSLGGVGGAYEQYF. CDR3 nucleotide sequence: TGCGCCAGCAGCTTGGGAGGAGTCGGGGGCGCGTACGAGCAGTACTTC.

The V and J genes are TRBV18 and TRBJ2-7, with D unclear. Germline lookup yields CDR1 KGHSH and CDR2 LQKENI. The CDR3 spans 14 residues. V lost 2 bases, J lost 0 bases, and 8 bases lay in between. The chain's CDR3 is CASSPGKDSYEQYF. The CDR3 DNA reads TGTGCCAGCTCACCAGGCAAGGACTCCTACGAGCAGTACTTC.

V is TRBV19 and J is TRBJ2-7, with 10 bases matching TRBD1. The germline V gene encodes CDR1 LNHDA and CDR2 SQIVND (reference sequence). J was trimmed by 4 bases and V by 3 bases; bases with no gene match: 6. CDR3 length: 15 amino acids. CDR3 loop: CASSIARDRGYEQYF. The CDR3 DNA sequence: TGTGCCAGTAGTATCGCCCGGGACAGGGGTTACGAGCAGTACTTC.